This TCR beta chain was captured in a study of blood T cell repertoires in COVID-19. Background on the study: T cells, B-cell-depleted T cells, or PBMCs provided the cDNA or gDNA that served as material.

As handled by the study authors: Estimation of nucleated cell counts relied on the amplification of reference gene primers. Sequencing used immunoSEQ multiplex PCR; TCRdb keeps in-frame clones, though not all of them. V, J and clone size reflect that table, while D and trimming were determined from the DNA. This sample carries a few hundred thousand clones, roughly 85% of them seen once, and the ten largest clones take approximately 2%. The CDR3 spans 14 residues. The V gene's germline CDR1 is SEHNR and CDR2 FQNEAQ (reference sequence). Trimming removed 5 bases from V and 6 bases from J; junction bases left unmatched: 10. Participant-given clinical history determined each cohort assignment. Cohort 3 recovery required two negative PCRs, clearance, or symptom resolution.

This chain joins TRBV7-9 and TRBJ2-7; 7 nucleotides match TRBD1. The sequence derives from a woman in her forties or fifties who had recovered from COVID-19. The specimen sequenced was PBMCs or T cells enriched from blood (not recorded which). The CDR3, as DNA: TGTGCCAGCAGCAACCGGGACAGTACCTCCGAGCAGTACTTC. Amino acids: CASSNRDSTSEQYF.